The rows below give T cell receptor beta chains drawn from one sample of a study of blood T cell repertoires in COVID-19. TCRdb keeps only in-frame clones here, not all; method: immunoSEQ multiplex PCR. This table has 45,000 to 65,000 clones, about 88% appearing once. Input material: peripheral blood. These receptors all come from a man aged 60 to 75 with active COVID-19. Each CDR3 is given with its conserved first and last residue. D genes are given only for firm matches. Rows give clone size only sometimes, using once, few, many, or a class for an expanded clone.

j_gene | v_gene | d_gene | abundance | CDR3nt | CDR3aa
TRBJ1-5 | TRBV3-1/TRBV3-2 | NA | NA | TGTGCCAGCAGCCAAGTTATTGCGGGGCCCCAGCATTTT | CASSQVIAGPQHF
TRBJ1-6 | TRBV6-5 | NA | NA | TGTGCCAGCAGTTACTCTCCGGGTTCACCCCTCCACTTT | CASSYSPGSPLHF
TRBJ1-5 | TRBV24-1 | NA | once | TGTGCCACCAGTGATCTCGACAGGAGTCAGCCCCAGCATTTT | CATSDLDRSQPQHF
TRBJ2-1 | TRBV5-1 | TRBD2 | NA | TGCGCCAGCAGCTCGGGACTAGCGGGCACGGGAGGACTTGACGCCTACAATGAGCAGTTCTTC | CASSSGLAGTGGLDAYNEQFF
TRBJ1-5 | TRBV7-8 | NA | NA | TGTGCCAGCAGCTTAGTCGGGGAACAGCCCCAGCATTTT | CASSLVGEQPQHF
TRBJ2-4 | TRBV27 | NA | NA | TGTGCCAGCAGTTTAATAGCCGAAAATGCCAAAAACATTCAGTACTTC | CASSLIAENAKNIQYF
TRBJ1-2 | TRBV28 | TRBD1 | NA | TGTGCCAGCAGCCCTACCAGGGACAGAACAAACTATGGCTACACCTTC | CASSPTRDRTNYGYTF
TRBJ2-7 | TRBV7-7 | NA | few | TGTGCCAGCAGCTTAGCGCCGGCTAGCGAGCAGTACTTC | CASSLAPASEQYF
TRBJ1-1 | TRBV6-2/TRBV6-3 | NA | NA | TGTGCCAGCAGTAAGTACAGGGTGGACACTGAAGCTTTCTTT | CASSKYRVDTEAFF
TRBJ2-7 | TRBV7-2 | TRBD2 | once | TGTGCCAGCAGCACCGGGACTAGCGGGACCTACGAGCAGTACTTC | CASSTGTSGTYEQYF
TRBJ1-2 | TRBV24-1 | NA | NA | TGTGCCACCAGTGATTCCGCTTGGCAGGGACTCTATGGCTACACCTTC | CATSDSAWQGLYGYTF
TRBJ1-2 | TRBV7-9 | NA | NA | TGTGCCAGCAGCTTTGATGTCTGGCAGGGTGGTGGCTACACCTTC | CASSFDVWQGGGYTF
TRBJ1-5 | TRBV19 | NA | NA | TGTGCCAGTAGACTGAGGGAGGGCAATCAGCCCCAGCATTTT | CASRLREGNQPQHF
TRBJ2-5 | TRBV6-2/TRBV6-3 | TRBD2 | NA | TGTGCCAGCAGTTACCGGGGACTAGCGGGGTACCAAGAGACCCAGTACTTC | CASSYRGLAGYQETQYF
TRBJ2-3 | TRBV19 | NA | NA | TGTGCCAGTAGTATAGGGCCTGGCACAGATACGCAGTATTTT | CASSIGPGTDTQYF
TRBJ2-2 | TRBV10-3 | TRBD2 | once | TGTGCCATCAGTGAAGGATACGGGAGGTCCGGGGAGCTGTTTTTT | CAISEGYGRSGELFF
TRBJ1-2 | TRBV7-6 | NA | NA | TGTGCCAGCAGCCCGGGACAAGGTGGATATGGCTACACCTTC | CASSPGQGGYGYTF
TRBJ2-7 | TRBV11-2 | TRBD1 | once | TGTGCCAGCAGCTTAGCGCAGGGGGATGTGTACGAGCAGTACTTC | CASSLAQGDVYEQYF
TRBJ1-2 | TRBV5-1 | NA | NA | TGCGCCAGCAGCTTCGACGGGGGAGGGACCGGCTATGGCTACACCTTC | CASSFDGGGTGYGYTF
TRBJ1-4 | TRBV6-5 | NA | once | TGTGCCAGCAGTTACCGGTCGGGTGATGAAAAACTGTTTTTT | CASSYRSGDEKLFF
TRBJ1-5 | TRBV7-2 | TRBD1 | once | TGTGCCAGCAGCCCCACAGGGGGCTTGGCTCAGCCCCAGCATTTT | CASSPTGGLAQPQHF